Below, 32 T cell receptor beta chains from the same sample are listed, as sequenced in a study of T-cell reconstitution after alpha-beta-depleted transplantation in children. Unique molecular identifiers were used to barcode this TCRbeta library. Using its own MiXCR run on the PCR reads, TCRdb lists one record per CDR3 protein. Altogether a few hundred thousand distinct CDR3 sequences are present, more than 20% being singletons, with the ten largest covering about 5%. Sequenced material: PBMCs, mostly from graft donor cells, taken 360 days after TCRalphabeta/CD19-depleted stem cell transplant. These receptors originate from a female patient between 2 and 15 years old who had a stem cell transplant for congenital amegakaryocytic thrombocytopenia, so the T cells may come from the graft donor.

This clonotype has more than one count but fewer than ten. The CDR3 here is CASSRRDRGIQETQYF. The CDR3 nucleotides are TGTGCCAGCAGCCGCCGGGACAGGGGGATCCAAGAGACCCAGTACTTC. The chain is built from TRBV6-2 or TRBV6-3 and TRBJ2-5; TRBD1 matches at 11 bases. The trim removed 6 bases at V and 1 base at J, leaving 7 bases unmatched. This CDR3 contains 16 residues. Per the germline V gene, CDR1 is MNHEY and CDR2 is SVGEGT.

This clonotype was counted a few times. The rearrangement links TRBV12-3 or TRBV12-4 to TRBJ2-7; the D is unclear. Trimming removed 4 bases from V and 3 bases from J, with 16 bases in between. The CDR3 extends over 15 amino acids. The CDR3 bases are TGTGCCAGCAGTTCCTCCGAAGGCGAATTCTACGAGCAGTACTTC. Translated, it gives CASSSSEGEFYEQYF.

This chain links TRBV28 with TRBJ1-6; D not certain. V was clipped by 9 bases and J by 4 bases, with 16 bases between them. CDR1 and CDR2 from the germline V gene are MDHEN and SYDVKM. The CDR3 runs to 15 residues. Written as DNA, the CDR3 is TGTGCCAGTAGAGTTAGCTTTATTTATAATTCACCCCTCCACTTT. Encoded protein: CASRVSFIYNSPLHF.

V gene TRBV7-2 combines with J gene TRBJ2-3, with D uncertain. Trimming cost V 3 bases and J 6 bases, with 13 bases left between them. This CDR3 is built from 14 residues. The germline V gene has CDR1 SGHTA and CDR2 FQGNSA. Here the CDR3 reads CASSFLDGSDTQYF. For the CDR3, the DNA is TGTGCCAGCAGCTTCCTCGACGGTTCGGATACGCAGTATTTT.

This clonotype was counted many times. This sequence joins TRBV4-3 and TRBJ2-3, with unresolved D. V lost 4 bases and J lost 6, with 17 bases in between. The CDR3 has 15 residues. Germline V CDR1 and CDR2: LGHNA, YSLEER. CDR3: CASSPALTNRDTQYF. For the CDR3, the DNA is TGCGCCAGCAGCCCTGCGTTAACAAATCGGGATACGCAGTATTTT.

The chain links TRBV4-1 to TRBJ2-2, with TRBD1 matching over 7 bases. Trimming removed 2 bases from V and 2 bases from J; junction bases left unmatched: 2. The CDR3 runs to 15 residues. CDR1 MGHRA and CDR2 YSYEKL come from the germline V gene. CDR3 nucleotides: TGCGCCAGCAGCCAACGACAGGGAAACACCGGGGAGCTGTTTTTT. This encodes CASSQRQGNTGELFF.

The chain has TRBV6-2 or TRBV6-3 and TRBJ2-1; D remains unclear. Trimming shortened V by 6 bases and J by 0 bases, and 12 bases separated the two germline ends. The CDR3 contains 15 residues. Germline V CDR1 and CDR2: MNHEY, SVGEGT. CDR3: CASRPDSYSYNEQFF. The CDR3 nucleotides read TGTGCCAGCAGACCCGACTCTTACTCCTACAATGAGCAGTTCTTC.

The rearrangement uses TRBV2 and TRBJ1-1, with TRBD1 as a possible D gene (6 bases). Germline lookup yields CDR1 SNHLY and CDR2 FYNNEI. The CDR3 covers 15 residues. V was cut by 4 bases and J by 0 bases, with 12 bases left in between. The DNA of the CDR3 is TGTGCCAGCAGTGTGGACAGACTCATGAACACTGAAGCTTTCTTT. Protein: CASSVDRLMNTEAFF.

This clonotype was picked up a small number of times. The CDR3 sequence is CASSYSAVRDPNGETQYF. The DNA for the CDR3 is TGTGCCAGCAGTTACTCGGCAGTTCGGGATCCCAACGGCGAGACCCAGTACTTC. The chain recombines TRBV6-5 with TRBJ2-5; possible D gene TRBD2, 5 bases. This CDR3 contains 18 residues. Germline V gene lookup returns CDR1 MNHEY and CDR2 SVGAGI. The V end was cut by 0 bases, the J end by 5 bases, with 22 bases between.

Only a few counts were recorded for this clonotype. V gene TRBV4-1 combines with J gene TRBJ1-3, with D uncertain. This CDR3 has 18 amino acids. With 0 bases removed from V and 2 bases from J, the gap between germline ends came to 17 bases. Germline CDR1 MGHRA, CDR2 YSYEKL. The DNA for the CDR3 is TGCGCCAGCAGCCAAGATCGTCTGTATTGGGGAACTGGAAACACCATATATTTT. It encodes CASSQDRLYWGTGNTIYF.

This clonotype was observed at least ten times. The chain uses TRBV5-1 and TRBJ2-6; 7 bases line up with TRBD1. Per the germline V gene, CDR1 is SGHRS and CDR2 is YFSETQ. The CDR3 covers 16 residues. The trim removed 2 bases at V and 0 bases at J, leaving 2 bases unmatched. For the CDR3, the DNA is TGCGCCAGCAGCTTCCGGGACAGCTCTGGGGCCAACGTCCTGACTTTC. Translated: CASSFRDSSGANVLTF.

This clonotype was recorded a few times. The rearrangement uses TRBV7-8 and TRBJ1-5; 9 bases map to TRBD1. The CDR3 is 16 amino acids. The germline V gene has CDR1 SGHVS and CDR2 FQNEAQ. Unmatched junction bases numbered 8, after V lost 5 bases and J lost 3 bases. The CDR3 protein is CASSPYGTGTNQPQHF. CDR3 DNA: TGTGCCAGCAGCCCGTATGGGACAGGGACCAATCAGCCCCAGCATTTT. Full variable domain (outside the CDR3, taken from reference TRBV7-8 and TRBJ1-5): GAGVSQSPRYKVAKRGQDVALRCDPISGHVSLFWYQQALGQGPEFLTYFQNEAQLDKSGLPSDRFFAERPEGSVSTLKIQRTQQEDSAVYLCASSPYGTGTNQPQHFGDGTRLSIL.

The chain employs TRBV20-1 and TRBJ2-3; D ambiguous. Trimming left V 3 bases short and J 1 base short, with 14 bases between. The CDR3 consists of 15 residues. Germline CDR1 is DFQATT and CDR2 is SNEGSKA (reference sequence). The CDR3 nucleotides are TGCAGTGCTAGGCTTTGGGCGTATGGCACAGATACGCAGTATTTT. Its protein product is CSARLWAYGTDTQYF.

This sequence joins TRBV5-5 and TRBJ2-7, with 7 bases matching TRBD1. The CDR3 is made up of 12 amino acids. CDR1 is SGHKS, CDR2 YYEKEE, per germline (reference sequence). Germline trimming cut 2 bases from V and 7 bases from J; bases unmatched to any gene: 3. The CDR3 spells CASSFTGEEQYF. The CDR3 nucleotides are TGTGCCAGCAGCTTTACAGGGGAGGAGCAGTACTTC. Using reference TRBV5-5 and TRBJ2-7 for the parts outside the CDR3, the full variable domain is DAGVTQSPTHLIKTRGQQVTLRCSPISGHKSVSWYQQVLGQGPQFIFQYYEKEERGRGNFPDRFSARQFPNYSSELNVNALLLGDSALYLCASSFTGEEQYFGPGTRLTVT.

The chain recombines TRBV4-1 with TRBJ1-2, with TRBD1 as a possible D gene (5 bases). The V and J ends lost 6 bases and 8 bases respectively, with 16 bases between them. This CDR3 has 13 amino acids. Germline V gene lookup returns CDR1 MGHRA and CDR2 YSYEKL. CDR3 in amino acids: CASRALQVGGYTF. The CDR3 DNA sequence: TGCGCCAGCAGGGCCTTACAGGTCGGAGGCTACACCTTC.

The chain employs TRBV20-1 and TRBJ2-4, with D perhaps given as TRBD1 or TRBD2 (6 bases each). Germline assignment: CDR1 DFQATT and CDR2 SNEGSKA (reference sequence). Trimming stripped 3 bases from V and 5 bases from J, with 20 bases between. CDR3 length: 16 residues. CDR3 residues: CSARTFPGATENIQYF. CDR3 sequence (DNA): TGCAGTGCTAGGACCTTCCCGGGGGCGACCGAAAACATTCAGTACTTC.

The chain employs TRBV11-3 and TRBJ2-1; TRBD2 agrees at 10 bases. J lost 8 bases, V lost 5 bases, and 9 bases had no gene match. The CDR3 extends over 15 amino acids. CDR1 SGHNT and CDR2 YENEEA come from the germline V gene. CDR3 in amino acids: CASSSLAGDLDEQFF. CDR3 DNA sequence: TGTGCCAGCAGCAGTCTAGCGGGAGATCTCGATGAGCAGTTCTTC.

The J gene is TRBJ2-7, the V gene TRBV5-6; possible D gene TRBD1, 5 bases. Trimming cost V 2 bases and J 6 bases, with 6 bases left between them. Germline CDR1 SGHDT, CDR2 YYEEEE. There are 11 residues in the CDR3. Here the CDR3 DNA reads TGTGCCAGCAGCTTCAGGGTCGAGCAGTACTTC. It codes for CASSFRVEQYF. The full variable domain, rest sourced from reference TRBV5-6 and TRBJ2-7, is DAGVTQSPTHLIKTRGQQVTLRCSPKSGHDTVSWYQQALGQGPQFIFQYYEEEERQRGNFPDRFSGHQFPNYSSELNVNALLLGDSALYLCASSFRVEQYFGPGTRLTVT.

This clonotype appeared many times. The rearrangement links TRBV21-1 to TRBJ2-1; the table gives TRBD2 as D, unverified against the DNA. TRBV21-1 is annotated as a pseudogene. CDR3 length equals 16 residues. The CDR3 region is CASSKVRPSHYNEQFF. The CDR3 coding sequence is TGTGCCAGCAGCAAAGTTCGGCCTAGCCATTACAATGAGCAGTTCTTC.

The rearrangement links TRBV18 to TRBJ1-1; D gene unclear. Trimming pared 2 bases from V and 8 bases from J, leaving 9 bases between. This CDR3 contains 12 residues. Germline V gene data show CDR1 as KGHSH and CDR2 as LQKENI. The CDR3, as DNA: TGTGCCAGCTCACCAAATCGCCAGGAAGCTTTCTTT. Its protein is CASSPNRQEAFF.

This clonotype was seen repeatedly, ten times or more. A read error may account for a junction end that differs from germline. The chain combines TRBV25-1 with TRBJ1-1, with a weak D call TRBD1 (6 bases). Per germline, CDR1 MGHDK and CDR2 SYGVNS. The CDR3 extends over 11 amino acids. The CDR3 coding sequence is TGTGCCAGCAGTGGGCCTGGACAGTACCTCTTT. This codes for CASSGPGQYLF. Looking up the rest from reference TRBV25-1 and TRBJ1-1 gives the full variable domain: EADIYQTPRYLVIGTGKKITLECSQTMGHDKMYWYQQDPGMELHLIHYSYGVNSTEKGDLSSESTVSRIRTEHFPLTLESARPSHTSQYLCASSGPGQYLFGQGTRLTVV.

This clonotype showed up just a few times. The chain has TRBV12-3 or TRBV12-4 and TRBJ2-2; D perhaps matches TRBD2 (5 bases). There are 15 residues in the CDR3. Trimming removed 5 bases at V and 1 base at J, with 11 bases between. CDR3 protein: CASSRPRENTGELFF. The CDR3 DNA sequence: TGTGCCAGCAGTAGACCTCGGGAGAACACCGGGGAGCTGTTTTTT.

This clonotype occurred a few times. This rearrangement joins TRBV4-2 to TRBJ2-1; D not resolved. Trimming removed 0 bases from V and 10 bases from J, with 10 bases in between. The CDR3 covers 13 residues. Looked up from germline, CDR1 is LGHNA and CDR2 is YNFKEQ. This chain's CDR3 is CASSQDKASEQFF. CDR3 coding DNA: TGTGCCAGCAGCCAAGATAAAGCCTCCGAGCAGTTCTTC.

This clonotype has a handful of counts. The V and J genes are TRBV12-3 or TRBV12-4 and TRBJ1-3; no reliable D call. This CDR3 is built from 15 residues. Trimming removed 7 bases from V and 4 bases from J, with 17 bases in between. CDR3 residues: CASTSSHGMGNTIYF. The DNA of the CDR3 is TGTGCCAGCACCTCCTCGCACGGCATGGGAAACACCATATATTTT.

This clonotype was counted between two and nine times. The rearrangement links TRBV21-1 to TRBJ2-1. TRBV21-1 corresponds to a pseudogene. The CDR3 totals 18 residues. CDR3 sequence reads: CASISAACRGRPHNEQFF. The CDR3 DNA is TGTGCCAGCATATCTGCTGCGTGTCGCGGGAGGCCCCACAATGAGCAGTTCTTC.

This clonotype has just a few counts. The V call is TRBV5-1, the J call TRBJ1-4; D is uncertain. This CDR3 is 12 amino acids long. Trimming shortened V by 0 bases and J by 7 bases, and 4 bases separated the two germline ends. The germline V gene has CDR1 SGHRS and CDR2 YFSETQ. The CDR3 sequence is CASSLAGEKLFF. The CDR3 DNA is TGCGCCAGCAGCTTGGCCGGTGAAAAACTGTTTTTT.

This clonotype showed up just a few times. The CDR3 here is CASSQAGLHQETQYF. DNA of the CDR3: TGCGCCAGCAGCCAAGCGGGACTCCACCAAGAGACCCAGTACTTC. This chain joins TRBV4-1 and TRBJ2-5; D is perhaps TRBD2 (6 bases). Trimming pared 1 base from V and 0 bases from J, leaving 9 bases between. CDR1 is MGHRA, CDR2 YSYEKL, per germline. The CDR3 extends over 15 amino acids.

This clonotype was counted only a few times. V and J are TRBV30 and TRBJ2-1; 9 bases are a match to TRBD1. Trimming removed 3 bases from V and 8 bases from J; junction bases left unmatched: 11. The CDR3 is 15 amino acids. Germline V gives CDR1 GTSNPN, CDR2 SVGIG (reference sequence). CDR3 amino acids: CAWSAGTGLLYEQFF. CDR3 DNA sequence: TGTGCCTGGAGCGCCGGGACAGGGTTGTTGTATGAGCAGTTCTTC.

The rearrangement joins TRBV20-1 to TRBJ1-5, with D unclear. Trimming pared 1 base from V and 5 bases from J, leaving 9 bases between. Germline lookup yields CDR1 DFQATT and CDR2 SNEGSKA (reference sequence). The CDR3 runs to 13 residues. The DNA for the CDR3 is TGCAGTGCTAGAGTCCGGTCTCATCAGCCCCAGCATTTT. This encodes CSARVRSHQPQHF.

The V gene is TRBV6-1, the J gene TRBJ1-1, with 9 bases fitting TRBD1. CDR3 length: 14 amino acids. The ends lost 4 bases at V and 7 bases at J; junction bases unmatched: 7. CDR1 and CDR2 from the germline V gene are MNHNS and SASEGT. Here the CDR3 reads CASSVGQGFGEAFF. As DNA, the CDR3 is TGTGCCAGCAGTGTAGGACAGGGGTTCGGTGAAGCTTTCTTT.

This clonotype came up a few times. This CDR3 reads CASSQTRDGNTGELFF. DNA of the CDR3: TGTGCCAGCAGCCAAACCCGGGACGGAAACACCGGGGAGCTGTTTTTT. The chain uses TRBV3-1 and TRBJ2-2; perhaps D is TRBD1 or TRBD2 (5 bases each). Trimming took 2 bases from V and 2 from J, leaving 12 bases between them. Germline CDR1 is LGHDT and CDR2 is YNNKEL (reference sequence). There are 16 residues in the CDR3.

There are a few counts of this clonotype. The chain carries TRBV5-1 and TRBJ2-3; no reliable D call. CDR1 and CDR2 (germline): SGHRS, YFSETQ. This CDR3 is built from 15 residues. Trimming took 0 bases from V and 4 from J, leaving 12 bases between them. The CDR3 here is CASSLAGARPDTQYF. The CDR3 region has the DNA TGCGCCAGCAGCTTGGCCGGAGCTCGGCCAGATACGCAGTATTTT.